A single sample gave rise to the 2 T cell receptor beta chains below, sequenced in a study of T cell responses to AZD1222 COVID-19 vaccine (dated by TCRdb to the early 2020s). The library relied on the immunoSEQ multiplex PCR assay. TCRdb stores this immuneACCESS table with in-frame sequences only. Part of the clones is absent; in the studies checked, under half of the shortfall reflects unresolved V genes, and no reason is known for the rest. The sample data list approximately 190,000 clones, and more than 75% of these were observed just once. Over 0.85% of the sample goes to the ten largest clones. The time point label corresponds to: baseline before first vaccination. The source was peripheral blood, collected on day 0 of AZD1222 vaccination. Source of these receptors: an adult in good health.

The chain links TRBV7-9 to TRBJ1-6; a possible D gene is TRBD1 (5 bases). The V end was cut by 1 base, the J end by 8 bases, with 9 bases between. Germline V gene sequence: CDR1 SEHNR, CDR2 FQNEAQ (reference sequence). The CDR3 length is 14 residues. The CDR3: CASSLDRGDSPLHF. CDR3 DNA: TGTGCCAGCAGCTTAGATAGGGGAGATTCACCCCTCCACTTT.

The chain uses TRBV4-1 and TRBJ1-6; 8 positions agree with TRBD1. Germline V CDR1 and CDR2: MGHRA, YSYEKL. The CDR3 loop spans 20 amino acids. The V segment lost 0 bases and the J segment 7 bases; nucleotides outside the gene matches: 17. CDR3 protein: CASSQDGGQGALVGNSPLHF. The CDR3 DNA sequence: TGCGCCAGCAGCCAAGATGGGGGCCAGGGGGCCTTGGTGGGGAATTCACCCCTCCACTTT.